The 6 T cell receptor beta chains below all came from one sample that was sequenced in a study of tumor and adjacent non-tumor tissue in lung cancer. No cell sorting was done before RNA was extracted from the tissue. The library came from three nested PCR rounds adapted from ARM-PCR protocols. From the multiplex PCR reads, TCRdb called clonotypes with MiXCR, one entry per CDR3 protein. Among about 80,000 distinct CDR3 sequences listed, 80% to 85% were seen once. Sequencing used lung tumor tissue. These TCRs come from a woman in her 50s with non-small cell lung cancer.

Worth noting for this clonotype: An end of the junction does not agree with germline; a read error may underlie this. The J gene is TRBJ2-5, the V gene TRBV6-1, with 8 bases lining up with TRBD2. This CDR3 is 15 amino acids long. The germline V gene encodes CDR1 MNHNS and CDR2 SASEGT. CDR3: CASSGLAALQVTQYF. The CDR3 region has the DNA TGTGCCAGCAGCGGACTAGCTGCTCTCCAAGTGACCCAGTACTTC.

A note on this clonotype: At one end the junction does not follow the germline gene, possibly because of a read error. V and J are TRBV20-1 and TRBJ2-2; TRBD1 agrees at 10 bases. The CDR3 has 16 residues. In germline, CDR1 is DFQATT, CDR2 SNEGSKA (reference sequence). The CDR3 protein is CSASGIRQGAAGELLF. For the CDR3, the DNA is TGCAGTGCTAGCGGGATAAGACAGGGGGCCGCCGGGGAGCTGTTATTT.

This clonotype was counted a single time. A clone one base away is much larger, so this may be a read error. The chain recombines TRBV5-1 with TRBJ2-2; no definite D call. Germline-derived CDR1 and CDR2 are SGHRS and YFSETQ. The CDR3 contains 12 residues. V was clipped by 0 bases and J by 9 bases, with 6 bases between them. In nucleotides, the CDR3 is TGCGCCAGCAGCTTGGGGACCCGGGAGCTGTTTTTT. It codes for CASSLGTRELFF.

For this clonotype: Because the CDR3 is missing its conserved closing phenylalanine or tryptophan, this is likely a read error. The chain links TRBV11-2 to TRBJ2-7; 7 positions match TRBD2. The CDR3 extends over 15 amino acids. Looked up from germline, CDR1 is SGHAT and CDR2 is FQNNGV. CDR3 in amino acids: CASSPWASGSYVQYL. The CDR3 bases are TGTGCCAGCAGCCCTTGGGCTAGCGGTTCATACGTGCAGTACTTA.

Of note for this clonotype: A read error may be the cause here, since a much bigger clone is one base away. CDR3 protein: CASGYRVNYGYTF. The CDR3 DNA is TGTGCCAGCGGCTACAGGGTTAACTATGGCTACACCTTC. The chain couples TRBV28 to TRBJ1-2; D might be TRBD1 (6 bases). This CDR3 region has 13 residues. Germline CDR1 MDHEN, CDR2 SYDVKM. V lost 8 bases, J lost 1 base, and 11 bases lay in between.

The J gene is TRBJ2-5, the V gene TRBV6-2 or TRBV6-3, with a possible D match to TRBD2 (6 bases). In germline, CDR1 is MNHEY, CDR2 SVGEGT. The CDR3 extends over 15 amino acids. Deletions cut 2 bases from V and 4 bases from J, with 14 bases between. This chain's CDR3 is CASSYGTGSLETQYF. The CDR3 bases are TGTGCCAGCAGTTACGGTACCGGGAGCCTAGAGACCCAGTACTTC.